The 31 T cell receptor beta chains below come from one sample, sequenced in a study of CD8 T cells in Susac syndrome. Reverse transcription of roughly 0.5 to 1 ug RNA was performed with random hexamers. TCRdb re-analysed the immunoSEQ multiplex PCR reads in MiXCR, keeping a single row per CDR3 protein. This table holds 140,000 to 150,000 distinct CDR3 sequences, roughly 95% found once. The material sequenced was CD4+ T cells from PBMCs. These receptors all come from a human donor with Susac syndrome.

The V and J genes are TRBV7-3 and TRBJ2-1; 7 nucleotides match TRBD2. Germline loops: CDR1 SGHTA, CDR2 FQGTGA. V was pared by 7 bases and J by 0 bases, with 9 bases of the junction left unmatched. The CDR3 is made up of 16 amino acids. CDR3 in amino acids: CASIQRLASSYNEQFF. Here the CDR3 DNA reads TGTGCCAGCATCCAGCGACTAGCCAGCTCCTACAATGAGCAGTTCTTC.

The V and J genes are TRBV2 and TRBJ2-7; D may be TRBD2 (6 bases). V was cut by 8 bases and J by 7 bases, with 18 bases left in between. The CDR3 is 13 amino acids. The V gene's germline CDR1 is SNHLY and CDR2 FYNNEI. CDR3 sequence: CASRRTTLGEQYF. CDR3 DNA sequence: TGTGCCAGCCGTAGGACTACCCTCGGGGAGCAGTACTTC.

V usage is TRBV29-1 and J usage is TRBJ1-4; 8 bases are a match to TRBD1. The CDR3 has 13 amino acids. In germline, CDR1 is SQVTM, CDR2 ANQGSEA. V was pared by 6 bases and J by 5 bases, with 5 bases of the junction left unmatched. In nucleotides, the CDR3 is TGCAGCGTGGGACAGGTTGCCAATGAAAAACTGTTTTTT. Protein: CSVGQVANEKLFF.

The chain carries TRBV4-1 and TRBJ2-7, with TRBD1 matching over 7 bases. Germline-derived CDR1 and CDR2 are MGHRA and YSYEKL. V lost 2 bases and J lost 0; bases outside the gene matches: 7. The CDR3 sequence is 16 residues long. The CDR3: CASSQTQTGNSYEQYF. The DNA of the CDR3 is TGCGCCAGCAGCCAAACCCAGACAGGGAACTCCTACGAGCAGTACTTC.

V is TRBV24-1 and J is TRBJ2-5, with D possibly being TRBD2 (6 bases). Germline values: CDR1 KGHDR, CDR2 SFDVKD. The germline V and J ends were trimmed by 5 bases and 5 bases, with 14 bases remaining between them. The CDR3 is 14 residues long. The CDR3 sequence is CATSAPGSGETQYF. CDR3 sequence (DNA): TGTGCCACCAGTGCCCCGGGCAGCGGGGAGACCCAGTACTTC.

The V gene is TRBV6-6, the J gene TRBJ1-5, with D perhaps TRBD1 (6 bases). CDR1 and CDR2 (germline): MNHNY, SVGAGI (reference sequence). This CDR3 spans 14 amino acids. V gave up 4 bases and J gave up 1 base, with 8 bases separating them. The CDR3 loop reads CASSFTGSNQPQHF. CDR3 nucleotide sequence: TGTGCCAGCAGTTTTACAGGGAGCAATCAGCCCCAGCATTTT.

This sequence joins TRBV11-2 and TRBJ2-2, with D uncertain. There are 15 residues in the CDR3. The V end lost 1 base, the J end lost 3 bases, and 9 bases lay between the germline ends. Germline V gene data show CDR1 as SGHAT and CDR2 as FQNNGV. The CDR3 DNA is TGTGCCAGCAGCTTAGCGGCTGGGTACACCGGGGAGCTGTTTTTT. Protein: CASSLAAGYTGELFF.

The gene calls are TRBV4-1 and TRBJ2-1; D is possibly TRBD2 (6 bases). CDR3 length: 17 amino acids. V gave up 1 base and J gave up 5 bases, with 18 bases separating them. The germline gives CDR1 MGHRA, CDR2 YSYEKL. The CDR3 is CASSQVVGPSANNEQFF. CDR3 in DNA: TGCGCCAGCAGCCAAGTCGTCGGGCCTAGCGCGAACAATGAGCAGTTCTTC.

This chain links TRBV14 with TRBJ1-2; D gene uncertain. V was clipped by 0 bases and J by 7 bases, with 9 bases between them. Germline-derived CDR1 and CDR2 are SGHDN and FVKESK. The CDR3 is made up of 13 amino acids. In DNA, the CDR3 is TGTGCCAGCAGCCAAGATCTTCGGACTGGCTACACCTTC. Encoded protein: CASSQDLRTGYTF.

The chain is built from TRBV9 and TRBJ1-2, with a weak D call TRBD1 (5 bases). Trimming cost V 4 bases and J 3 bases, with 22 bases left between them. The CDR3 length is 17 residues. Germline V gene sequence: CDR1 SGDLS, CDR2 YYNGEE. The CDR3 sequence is CASSSPREYEGDYGYTF. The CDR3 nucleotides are TGTGCCAGCAGCTCCCCGAGGGAGTACGAAGGGGACTATGGCTACACCTTC.

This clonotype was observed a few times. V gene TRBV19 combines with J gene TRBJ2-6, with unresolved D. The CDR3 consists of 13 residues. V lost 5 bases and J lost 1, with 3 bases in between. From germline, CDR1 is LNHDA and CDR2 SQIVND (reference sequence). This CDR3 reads CASSPSGANVLTF. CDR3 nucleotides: TGTGCCAGTAGTCCATCTGGGGCCAACGTCCTGACTTTC.

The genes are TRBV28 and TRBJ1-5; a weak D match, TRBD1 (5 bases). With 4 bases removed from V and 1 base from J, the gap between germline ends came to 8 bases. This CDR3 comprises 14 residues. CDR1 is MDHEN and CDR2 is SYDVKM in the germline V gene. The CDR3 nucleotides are TGTGCCAGCAGTTCCTACAGGAGCAATCAGCCCCAGCATTTT. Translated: CASSSYRSNQPQHF.

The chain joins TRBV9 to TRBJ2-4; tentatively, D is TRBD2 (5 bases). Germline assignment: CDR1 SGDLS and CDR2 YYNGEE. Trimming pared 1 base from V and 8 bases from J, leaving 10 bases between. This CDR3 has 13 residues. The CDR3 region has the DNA TGTGCCAGCAGCGTAACCCCCGGGGACATTCAGTACTTC. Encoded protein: CASSVTPGDIQYF.

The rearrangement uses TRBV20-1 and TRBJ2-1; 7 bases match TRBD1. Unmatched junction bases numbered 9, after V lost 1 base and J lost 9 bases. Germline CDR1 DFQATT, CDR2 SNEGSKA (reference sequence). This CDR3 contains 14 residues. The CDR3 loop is CSARAFQGVGEQFF. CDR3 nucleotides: TGCAGTGCTAGAGCTTTTCAGGGGGTGGGTGAGCAGTTCTTC.

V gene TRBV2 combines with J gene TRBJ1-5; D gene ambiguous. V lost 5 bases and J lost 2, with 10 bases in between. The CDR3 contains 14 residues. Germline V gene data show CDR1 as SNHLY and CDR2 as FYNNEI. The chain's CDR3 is CASSYGEGNQPQHF. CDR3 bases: TGTGCCAGCAGTTATGGGGAGGGCAATCAGCCCCAGCATTTT. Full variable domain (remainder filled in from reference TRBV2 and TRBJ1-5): EPEVTQTPSHQVTQMGQEVILRCVPISNHLYFYWYRQILGQKVEFLVSFYNNEISEKSEIFDDQFSVERPDGSNFTLKIRSTKLEDSAMYFCASSYGEGNQPQHFGDGTRLSIL.

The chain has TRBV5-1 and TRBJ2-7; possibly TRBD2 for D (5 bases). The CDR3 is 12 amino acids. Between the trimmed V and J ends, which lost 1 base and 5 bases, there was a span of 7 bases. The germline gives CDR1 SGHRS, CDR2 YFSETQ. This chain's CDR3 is CASSLPGNEQYF. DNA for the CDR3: TGCGCCAGCAGCTTGCCCGGGAACGAGCAGTACTTC.

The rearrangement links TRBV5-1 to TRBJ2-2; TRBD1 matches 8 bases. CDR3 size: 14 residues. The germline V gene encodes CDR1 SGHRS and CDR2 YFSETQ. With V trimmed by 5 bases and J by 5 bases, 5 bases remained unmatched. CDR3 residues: CASRIRQGTGELFF. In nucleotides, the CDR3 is TGCGCCAGCAGAATAAGACAGGGGACCGGGGAGCTGTTTTTT.

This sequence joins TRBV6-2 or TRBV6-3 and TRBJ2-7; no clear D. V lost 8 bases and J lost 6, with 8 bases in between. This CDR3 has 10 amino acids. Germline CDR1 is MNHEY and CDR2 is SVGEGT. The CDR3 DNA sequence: TGTGCCAGCGGGTCAGGCGAGCAGTACTTC. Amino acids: CASGSGEQYF.

Here the CDR3 reads CASSPPGPAPNYGYTF. CDR3 DNA sequence: TGTGCCAGCTCACCACCGGGCCCGGCTCCTAACTATGGCTACACCTTC. V usage is TRBV18 and J usage is TRBJ1-2; D not resolved. The CDR3 contains 16 residues. Germline V CDR1 and CDR2: KGHSH, LQKENI. Trimming cost V 0 bases and J 0 bases, with 11 bases left between them.

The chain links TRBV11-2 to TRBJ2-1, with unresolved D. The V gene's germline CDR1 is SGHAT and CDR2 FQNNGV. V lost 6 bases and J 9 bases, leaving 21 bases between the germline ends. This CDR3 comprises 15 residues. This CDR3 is CASSMGLGSGSEQFF. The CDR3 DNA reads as TGTGCCAGCAGTATGGGCCTAGGTAGTGGCAGTGAGCAGTTCTTC.

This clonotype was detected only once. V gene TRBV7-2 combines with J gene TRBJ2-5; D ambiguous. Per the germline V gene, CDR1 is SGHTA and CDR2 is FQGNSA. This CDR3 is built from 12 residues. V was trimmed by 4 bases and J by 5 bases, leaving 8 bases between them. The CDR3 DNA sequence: TGTGCCAGCAGCTCCCCCGGCGAGACCCAGTACTTC. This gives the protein CASSSPGETQYF.

This CDR3 is CASSFKTSAETQYF. The CDR3 region has the DNA TGTGCCAGCAGTTTTAAGACTAGTGCTGAGACCCAGTACTTC. The chain employs TRBV12-3 or TRBV12-4 and TRBJ2-5; the D gene is possibly TRBD2 (6 bases). Trimming cost V 3 bases and J 5 bases, with 13 bases left between them. This CDR3 region has 14 residues.

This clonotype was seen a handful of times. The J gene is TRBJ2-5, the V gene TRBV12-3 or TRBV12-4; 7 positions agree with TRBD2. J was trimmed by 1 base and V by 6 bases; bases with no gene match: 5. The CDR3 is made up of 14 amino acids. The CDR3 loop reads CASSLAGVQETQYF. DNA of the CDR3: TGTGCCAGCAGCCTGGCGGGGGTCCAAGAGACCCAGTACTTC.

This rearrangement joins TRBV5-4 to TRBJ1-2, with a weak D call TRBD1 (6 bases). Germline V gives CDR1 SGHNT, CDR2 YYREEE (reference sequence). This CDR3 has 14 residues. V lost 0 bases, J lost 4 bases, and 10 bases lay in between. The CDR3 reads CASSLGAGAYGYTF. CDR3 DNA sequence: TGTGCCAGCAGCTTGGGGGCAGGGGCCTATGGCTACACCTTC.

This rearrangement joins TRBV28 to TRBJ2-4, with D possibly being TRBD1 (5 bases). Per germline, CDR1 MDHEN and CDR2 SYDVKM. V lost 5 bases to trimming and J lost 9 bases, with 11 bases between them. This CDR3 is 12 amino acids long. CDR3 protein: CASSKGQGIQYF. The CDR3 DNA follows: TGTGCCAGCAGTAAGGGTCAGGGCATTCAGTACTTC.

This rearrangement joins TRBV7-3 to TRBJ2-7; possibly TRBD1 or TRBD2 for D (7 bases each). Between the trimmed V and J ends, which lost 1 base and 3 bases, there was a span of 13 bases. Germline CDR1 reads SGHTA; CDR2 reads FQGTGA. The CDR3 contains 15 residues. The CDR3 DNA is TGTGCCAGCAGCTTAAGGGGGGGACAGAACTACGAGCAGTACTTC. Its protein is CASSLRGGQNYEQYF.

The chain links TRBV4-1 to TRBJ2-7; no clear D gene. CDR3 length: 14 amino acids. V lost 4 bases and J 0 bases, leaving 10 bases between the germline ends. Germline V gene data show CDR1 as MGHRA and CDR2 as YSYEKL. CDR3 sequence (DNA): TGCGCCAGCAGCCCCAGCGCCCTCTCCTACGAGCAGTACTTC. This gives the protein CASSPSALSYEQYF.

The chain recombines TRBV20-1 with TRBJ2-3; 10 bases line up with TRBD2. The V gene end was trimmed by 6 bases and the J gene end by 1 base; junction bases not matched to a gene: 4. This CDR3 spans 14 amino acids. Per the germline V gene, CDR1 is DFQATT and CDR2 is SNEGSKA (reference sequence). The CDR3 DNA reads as TGCAGTGCACCTAGCGGGAGTGGCACAGATACGCAGTATTTT. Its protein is CSAPSGSGTDTQYF.

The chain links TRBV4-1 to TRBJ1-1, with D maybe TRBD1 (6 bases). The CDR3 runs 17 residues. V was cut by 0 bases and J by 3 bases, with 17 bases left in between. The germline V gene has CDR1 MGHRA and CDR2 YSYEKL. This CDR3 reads CASSQDTIGRGDTEAFF. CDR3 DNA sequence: TGCGCCAGCAGCCAAGATACCATCGGCAGGGGTGACACTGAAGCTTTCTTT.

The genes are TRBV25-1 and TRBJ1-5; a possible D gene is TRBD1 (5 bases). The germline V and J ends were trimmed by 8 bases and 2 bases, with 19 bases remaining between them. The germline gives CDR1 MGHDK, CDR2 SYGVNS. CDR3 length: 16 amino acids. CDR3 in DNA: TGTGCCAGCTCCCAGACGGGGCTTGGGGGCAATCAGCCCCAGCATTTT. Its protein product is CASSQTGLGGNQPQHF. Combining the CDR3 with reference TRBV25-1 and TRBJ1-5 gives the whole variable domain EADIYQTPRYLVIGTGKKITLECSQTMGHDKMYWYQQDPGMELHLIHYSYGVNSTEKGDLSSESTVSRIRTEHFPLTLESARPSHTSQYLCASSQTGLGGNQPQHFGDGTRLSIL.

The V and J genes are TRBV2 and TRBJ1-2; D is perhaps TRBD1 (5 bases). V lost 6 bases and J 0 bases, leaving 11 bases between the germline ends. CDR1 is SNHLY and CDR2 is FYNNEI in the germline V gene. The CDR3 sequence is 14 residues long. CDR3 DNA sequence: TGTGCCAGCAGCCAGGGCCCCGCTAACTATGGCTACACCTTC. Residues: CASSQGPANYGYTF.